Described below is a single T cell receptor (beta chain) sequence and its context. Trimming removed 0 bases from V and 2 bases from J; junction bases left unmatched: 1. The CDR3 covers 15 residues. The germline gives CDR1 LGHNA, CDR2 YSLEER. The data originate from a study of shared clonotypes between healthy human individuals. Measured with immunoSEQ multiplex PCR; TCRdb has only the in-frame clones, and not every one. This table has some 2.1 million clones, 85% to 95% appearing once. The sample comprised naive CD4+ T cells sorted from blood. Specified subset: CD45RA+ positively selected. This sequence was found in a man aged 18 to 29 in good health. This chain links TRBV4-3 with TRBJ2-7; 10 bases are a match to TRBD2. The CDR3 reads CASSQDTSGTYEQYF. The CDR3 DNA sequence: TGCGCCAGCAGCCAAGACACTAGCGGGACCTACGAGCAGTACTTC.